This TCR beta chain was found in a study of T cell responses to AZD1222 COVID-19 vaccine. Study-level information: Doses given second, at about 4 or about 12 weeks, were pooled.

Study-level points and caveats: At baseline, just a handful of AZD1222 recipients tested seropositive. Dominant at 160-218 and 743-854, vaccine-associated CD4 TCRs also spanned spike. Sampling captured repertoires only after the peak T cell response.

A note on this clone: Its target is not known.

J was trimmed by 10 bases and V by 5 bases; bases with no gene match: 14. The CDR3 contains 15 residues. Germline loops: CDR1 MGHRA, CDR2 YSYEKL. The method was immunoSEQ multiplex PCR; TCRdb's version includes in-frame clones alone and lacks a portion of them. The repertoire consists of about 94,000 clones, with about 88% occurring once and the leading ten covering approximately 12%. Here the sequenced sample was peripheral blood, taken on day 0 of AZD1222 vaccination. This sequence originates from an adult in good health. The chain couples TRBV4-1 to TRBJ1-1; 9 positions agree with TRBD1. CDR3 loop: CASSALETGGRTAFF. Written as DNA, the CDR3 is TGCGCCAGCAGCGCACTGGAGACAGGGGGGCGGACAGCTTTCTTT.